Listed here is a single T cell receptor (beta chain). Its antigen remains unknown. Germline CDR1 reads SGHKS; CDR2 reads YYEKEE (reference sequence). The CDR3 loop spans 14 amino acids. The V and J ends lost 7 bases and 6 bases respectively, with 16 bases between them. The data were taken from a study of T cell responses to AZD1222 COVID-19 vaccine. At the level of the study: Doses given second, at about 4 or about 12 weeks, were pooled. The study's findings and limits: Samples come after the peak T cell response, not at day 14. There were mostly white British donors and more females than males, and clonal diversity was possibly underestimated. Receipt of two AZD1222 doses was followed by a rise in Spike-specific TCR breadth and depth.

Profiling relied on immunoSEQ multiplex PCR, and the TCRdb table lists in-frame clones only, not all of them. Of over 100,000 clones listed, roughly 92% are singletons. Specimen: peripheral blood, collected on day 0 of AZD1222 vaccination. The receptor's source is an adult in good health. The rearrangement uses TRBV5-5 and TRBJ2-2; D is perhaps TRBD1 or TRBD2 (6 bases each). The CDR3 sequence: CASLGGPGPGELFF. In DNA form, the CDR3 reads TGTGCCAGCTTGGGGGGCCCCGGCCCCGGGGAGCTGTTTTTT.